The rows below give T cell receptor beta chains drawn from one sample of a study of a mutant IDH1 vaccine in newly diagnosed glioma. Their recognized antigens are unknown. Data came from immunoSEQ multiplex PCR; TCRdb stores just in-frame clones and leaves some out. The sample has around 30,000 clones; around nine tenths are singletons. The sequenced sample was PBMCs, obtained from a glioma patient whose treatment included an IDH1 peptide vaccine. The receptors originated from a woman aged 25 to 39 with glioma. Both conserved end residues are part of each CDR3. A D gene is named only where the DNA matches it firmly. Part of the rows lack a size; the others show once, few, many or a class for expanded clones.

clone_size	v_call	d_call	j_call	cdr3_nt	cdr3_aa
-	TRBV2	-	TRBJ1-4	TGTGCCAGCTGGGAGTCAACTAATGAAAAACTGTTTTTT	CASWESTNEKLFF
few	TRBV19	-	TRBJ2-3	TGTGCCAGTAGTATCCGCACGGGGGGCCGTTCCACGCAGTATTTT	CASSIRTGGRSTQYF
-	TRBV6-5	-	TRBJ1-6	TGTGCCAGCCGACTTGGGTCCAGAGGCACCCTCCACTTT	CASRLGSRGTLHF
-	TRBV7-3	TRBD2	TRBJ2-5	TGTGCCAGCAGCGAAGTCGGAGCGGGGGGGCAAGAGACCCAGTACTTC	CASSEVGAGGQETQYF
-	TRBV2	TRBD1	TRBJ2-7	TGTGCCAGCAGTGACCCAGGACAGGGGATGAGGAACGAGCAGTACTTC	CASSDPGQGMRNEQYF
-	TRBV5-1	-	TRBJ2-2	TGCGCCAGCAGCTTGGAGGGGAACACCGGGGAGCTGTTTTTT	CASSLEGNTGELFF
-	TRBV18	-	TRBJ2-1	TGTGCCACCATCGACAGGTCCTCCTACAATGAGCAGTTCTTC	CATIDRSSYNEQFF
once	TRBV5-1	TRBD1	TRBJ2-7	TGCGCCAGCAGCTTACAGGGACAGAGCTCCTACGAGCAGTACTTC	CASSLQGQSSYEQYF
-	TRBV5-4	-	TRBJ1-5	TGTGCCAGCAGCTTGGAAACGTCAGGGGGCAATCAGCCCCAGCATTTT	CASSLETSGGNQPQHF
-	TRBV4-1	-	TRBJ2-5	TGCGCCAGCAGCCAAGACAGTGAGACCCAGTACTTC	CASSQDSETQYF
-	TRBV25-1	TRBD1	TRBJ1-3	TGTGCCAGCAGTGACGGGACAGGGTTGCGAAACACCATATATTTT	CASSDGTGLRNTIYF
-	TRBV29-1	-	TRBJ2-2	TGCAGCGTTGGATTCGGCAGTGGGAACACCGGGGAGCTGTTTTTT	CSVGFGSGNTGELFF
-	TRBV7-9	TRBD2	TRBJ2-4	TGTGCCAGCAGCCCAGGACTAGCGGGGGTGTCACTAGCCAAAAACATTCAGTACTTC	CASSPGLAGVSLAKNIQYF
-	TRBV25-1	-	TRBJ2-3	TGTGCCAGCAGGGGGGGAACAGATACGCAGTATTTT	CASRGGTDTQYF
-	TRBV11-1	-	TRBJ2-3	TGTGCCAGCAGCTTAGAAGAACGAGATACGCAGTATTTT	CASSLEERDTQYF
medium-sized	TRBV4-1	-	TRBJ2-5	TGCGCCAGCAGCCAACAACTAGTGTCCCAAGAGACCCAGTACTTC	CASSQQLVSQETQYF
-	TRBV6-5	TRBD1	TRBJ1-2	TGTGCCAGCAGTTACTCCGACAGGGCCCCTAACTATGGCTACACCTTC	CASSYSDRAPNYGYTF
-	TRBV10-3	-	TRBJ1-2	TGTGCCATCAGTGAGTCGCAGGGTTATAACTATGGCTACACCTTC	CAISESQGYNYGYTF
-	TRBV7-2	-	TRBJ1-5	TGTGCCAGCAGCCAAGGGACGAGGGGTCAGCCCCAGCATTTT	CASSQGTRGQPQHF
-	TRBV4-1	-	TRBJ1-3	TGCGCCAGCAGCCAAGATCTGGCAAACACCATATATTTT	CASSQDLANTIYF
-	TRBV5-4	-	TRBJ1-1	TGTGCCAGCAGCGCCGGACGGGCCGAAGCTTTCTTT	CASSAGRAEAFF
-	TRBV30	-	TRBJ2-7	TGTGCCTGGAGTGTGATGGGTGCCGAGCAGTACTTC	CAWSVMGAEQYF
-	TRBV6-5	TRBD1	TRBJ1-2	TGTGCCAGCAGTCCCAGGGACAGGGGGACGACCTTC	CASSPRDRGTTF
-	TRBV4-1	-	TRBJ1-5	TGCGCCAGCAGCCAAGAGGGTTTTGGCAATCAGCCCCAGCATTTT	CASSQEGFGNQPQHF
once	TRBV10-3	-	TRBJ1-1	TGTGCCATCAGTGAGGGCAAGAACACTGAAGCTTTCTTT	CAISEGKNTEAFF
-	TRBV7-2	-	TRBJ2-3	TGTGCCAGCAGCTCGATTAGCGGATACACAGATACGCAGTATTTT	CASSSISGYTDTQYF
-	TRBV14	-	TRBJ1-4	TGTGCCAGCAGCCAAGAAAGGGCCACGAATGAAAAACTGTTTTTT	CASSQERATNEKLFF
-	TRBV7-9	-	TRBJ1-2	TGTGCCAGCAGCTTCTTGGGGGCGCAGTCCCAAGCTAACTATGGCTACACCTTC	CASSFLGAQSQANYGYTF
once	TRBV14	-	TRBJ1-1	TGTGCCAGCAGCCAAAGGGGGGGAGGGGCGAACACTGAAGCTTTCTTT	CASSQRGGGANTEAFF
-	TRBV6-5	-	TRBJ1-2	TGTGCCGTAAGGGTCACAGGGAACTATGGCTACACCTTC	CAVRVTGNYGYTF
few	TRBV5-1	-	TRBJ1-1	TGCGCCAGCAGCTTGTCCCTGAACACTGAAGCTTTCTTT	CASSLSLNTEAFF
-	TRBV5-8	TRBD1	TRBJ1-5	TGTGCCAGCAGCTCAAACGACAGGGGCGCCCGCAATCAGCCCCAGCATTTT	CASSSNDRGARNQPQHF
-	TRBV10-3	TRBD1	TRBJ1-1	TGTGCCTCCTACTCCGGGACAGGGACTTTGGGCACTGAAGCTTTCTTT	CASYSGTGTLGTEAFF
-	TRBV19	-	TRBJ1-4	TGTGCCAGTACATCGGGGGGCGCTGGGCTGTTTTTT	CASTSGGAGLFF
-	TRBV7-9	TRBD2	TRBJ2-7	TGTGCCAGCAGCTTTAGCCACACTAACGGGGGGTACGAGCAGTACTTC	CASSFSHTNGGYEQYF
once	TRBV5-6	-	TRBJ2-3	TGTGCCAGCAGCTTTGGTCACGAGATAACAGATACGCAGTATTTT	CASSFGHEITDTQYF
once	TRBV5-1	TRBD1	TRBJ1-3	TGCGCCAGCAGCCTCGGACAGGAGAACACCATATATTTT	CASSLGQENTIYF
-	TRBV29-1	-	TRBJ1-2	TGCAGCGTTGGGATTAACTATGGCTACACCTTC	CSVGINYGYTF
-	TRBV19	-	TRBJ1-1	TGTGCCAGAGAAGAGGGGCCCTTGAACACTGAAGCTTTCTTT	CAREEGPLNTEAFF
once	TRBV6-5	-	TRBJ1-1	TGTGCCAGCAGTTACAGGGCGGACACTGAAGCTTTCTTT	CASSYRADTEAFF
-	TRBV6-5	-	TRBJ1-2	TGTGCCAGCAGTTCCATCTTGGGGGGCAGGGGCTATGGCTACACCTTC	CASSSILGGRGYGYTF
-	TRBV6-1	TRBD1	TRBJ1-1	TGTGCCAGCAGGTGGACAGGGGTGAACACTGAAGCTTTCTTT	CASRWTGVNTEAFF
-	TRBV4-1	-	TRBJ1-3	TGCGCCAGCAGCCAAAACCCTATACAGAGCTCTGGAAACACCATATATTTT	CASSQNPIQSSGNTIYF
-	TRBV5-6	-	TRBJ2-2	TGTGCCAGCAGCTTGGGGGCGGGGCGAAACACCGGGGAGCTGTTTTTT	CASSLGAGRNTGELFF
-	TRBV10-1	-	TRBJ2-2	TGCGCCAGCTCCTTGGGGACCGGGGAGCTGTTTTTT	CASSLGTGELFF
once	TRBV19	-	TRBJ1-5	TGTGCCAGTAGTAGTCAGGGAAGTCGTAGCAATCAGCCCCAGCATTTT	CASSSQGSRSNQPQHF
few	TRBV29-1	-	TRBJ1-3	TGCAGCGTTCGGGGGATAACTGGAAACACCATATATTTT	CSVRGITGNTIYF
-	TRBV29-1	-	TRBJ2-7	TGCAGCGTTGTAGGGGTCTACGAGCAGTACTTC	CSVVGVYEQYF
-	TRBV18	-	TRBJ1-1	TGTGCCAGCTCACCTATTCGGGACACTGAAGCTTTCTTT	CASSPIRDTEAFF
-	TRBV6-5	TRBD1	TRBJ2-1	TGTGCCAGCAGAACGGGACAGTTCTCCTACAATGAGCAGTTCTTC	CASRTGQFSYNEQFF
-	TRBV5-1	-	TRBJ1-1	TGCGCCAGCAGCAGGGGCGGATTGAACACTGAAGCTTTCTTT	CASSRGGLNTEAFF
once	TRBV6-6	-	TRBJ1-2	TGTGCCAGCAGTTACGGGGGGGGTTCAAACTATGGCTACACCTTC	CASSYGGGSNYGYTF
once	TRBV30	-	TRBJ1-2	TGTGCCGGCCCAGGGCCCCAGGGGGGCTACACCTTC	CAGPGPQGGYTF
once	TRBV5-4	-	TRBJ1-3	TGTGCCAGCAGCCCCCGGGGCGGGGAGGCTGGAAACACCATATATTTT	CASSPRGGEAGNTIYF